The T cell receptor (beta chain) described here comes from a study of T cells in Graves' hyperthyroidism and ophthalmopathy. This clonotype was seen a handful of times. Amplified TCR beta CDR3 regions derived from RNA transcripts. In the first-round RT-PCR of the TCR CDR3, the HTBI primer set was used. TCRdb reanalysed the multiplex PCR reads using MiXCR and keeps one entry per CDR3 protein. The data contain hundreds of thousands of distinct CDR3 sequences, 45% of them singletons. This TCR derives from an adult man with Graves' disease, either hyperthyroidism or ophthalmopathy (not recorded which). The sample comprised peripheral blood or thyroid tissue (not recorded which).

In DNA form, the CDR3 reads TGTGCCAGCAGCTTGGTCCCCCGTGCTAGCAATCAGCCCCAGCATTTT. Protein: CASSLVPRASNQPQHF. The chain recombines TRBV7-8 with TRBJ1-5; D remains ambiguous. CDR1 is SGHVS, CDR2 FQNEAQ, per germline. This CDR3 has 16 residues. The germline V and J ends were trimmed by 3 bases and 0 bases, with 12 bases remaining between them.